Listed below are T cell receptor beta chains from one sample, sequenced in a study of CD8 T cells in ankylosing spondylitis. Each CDR3 protein gets one entry after TCRdb re-called the 5' RACE reads with MiXCR. The table includes about 220,000 distinct CDR3 sequences, roughly a tenth detected once. Sequenced sample: blood, either unsorted or a sorted T cell fraction (not recorded which). These receptors were taken from a male donor with ankylosing spondylitis or in good health (not recorded which). CDR3s include the opening cysteine and the closing phenylalanine or tryptophan. D genes are given only for firm matches. The size entry is marked missing in some rows and otherwise reads once, few, many or a size class.

J: TRBJ2-7
D: TRBD1
size: many
V: TRBV29-1
CDR3: CSVERGQGEQYF
DNA: TGCAGCGTTGAAAGGGGGCAGGGCGAGCAGTACTTC

J: TRBJ2-1
D: -
size: many
V: TRBV28
CDR3: CATWKIGGWDEQFF
DNA: TGTGCCACCTGGAAGATTGGGGGATGGGATGAGCAGTTCTTC

J: TRBJ2-3
D: -
size: few
V: TRBV5-5
CDR3: CASSALGRDGADTQYF
DNA: TGTGCCAGCAGCGCCCTCGGTAGAGACGGCGCAGATACGCAGTATTTT

J: TRBJ2-1
D: TRBD1
size: -
V: TRBV12-3/TRBV12-4
CDR3: CASSSRSGTGPDNEQFF
DNA: TGTGCCAGCAGTTCACGAAGCGGGACAGGGCCGGACAATGAGCAGTTCTTC

J: TRBJ1-6
D: TRBD1
size: many
V: TRBV3-1
CDR3: CASSPFGQGAANSPLHF
DNA: TGTGCCAGCAGCCCCTTTGGACAGGGGGCTGCAAATTCACCCCTCCACTTT

J: TRBJ1-6
D: -
size: many
V: TRBV7-9
CDR3: CASNWGRNSPLHF
DNA: TGTGCCAGCAACTGGGGCAGGAATTCACCCCTCCACTTT

J: TRBJ2-7
D: -
size: -
V: TRBV30
CDR3: CAWSVRAYEQYF
DNA: TGTGCCTGGAGCGTCAGGGCCTACGAGCAGTACTTC

J: TRBJ2-7
D: -
size: few
V: TRBV20-1
CDR3: CSYRGGSYEQYF
DNA: TGCAGCTATAGAGGGGGCTCCTACGAGCAGTACTTC

J: TRBJ2-5
D: TRBD2
size: few
V: TRBV11-1
CDR3: CASSPERAGGSYQETQYF
DNA: TGTGCCAGCAGCCCCGAACGAGCGGGGGGGTCGTACCAAGAGACCCAGTACTTC

J: TRBJ2-7
D: TRBD1
size: -
V: TRBV19
CDR3: CASSAIGDRGSYEQYF
DNA: TGTGCCAGTAGTGCTATTGGGGACAGGGGCTCCTACGAGCAGTACTTC

J: TRBJ2-3
D: TRBD1
size: many
V: TRBV20-1
CDR3: CSANQGQGAVNTQYF
DNA: TGCAGTGCTAATCAGGGGCAGGGGGCAGTTAATACGCAGTATTTT